This paragraph reports one TCR beta chain. Its antigen is still unknown. This record comes from a study of shared clonotypes between healthy human individuals. Points from the study as a whole: Generation probabilities were higher for clonotypes shared across all four sorted-subset donors than for unshared ones.

There are 14 residues in the CDR3. Germline CDR1 is WNHNN and CDR2 is SYGVQD (reference sequence). Trimming took 3 bases from V and 4 from J, leaving 12 bases between them. Clones were read by immunoSEQ multiplex PCR, and TCRdb kept only the in-frame ones, dropping some. The data contain fewer than 1.8 million clones, 98% to 99% of them singletons. The V gene is TRBV10-1, the J gene TRBJ1-2, with no clear D. This clonotype was sampled from a man between 25 and 39 years old in good health. Material: naive CD4+ T cells sorted from blood. Stated subset: CD45RA+ positively selected. The CDR3 protein is CASSESGVPYGYTF. CDR3 DNA sequence: TGCGCCAGCAGTGAATCTGGGGTCCCCTATGGCTACACCTTC.